The rows below give T cell receptor beta chains drawn from one sample of a study of Ad26.COV2.S vaccination and SARS-CoV-2 variants. TCRdb's table, derived via immunoSEQ multiplex PCR, lists solely in-frame clones and lacks some. The data contain 300,000 to 400,000 clones, just over 85% of them singletons. The sample consisted of peripheral blood, taken in a trial of Ad26.COV2.S vaccine versus placebo. The receptor source for this set is a person between 18 and 65 years old who received the Ad26.COV2.S COVID-19 vaccine or a placebo. CDR3s include the opening cysteine and the closing phenylalanine or tryptophan. Each record gives: D gene, V gene, CDR3 length, CDR3 protein. D genes are given only for firm matches.

>.|TRBV6-6|14
CASSSDPGYETQYF
>.|TRBV18|16
CASSPQFGGSSYEQYF
>TRBD1|TRBV18|15
CASSPGTGRGETQYF
>TRBD2|TRBV5-4|19
CASSFYSGTSGGAYNEQFF
>.|TRBV30|16
CAWSGVGSPSYNEQFF
>.|TRBV6-5|13
CASSFQGAGELFF
>.|TRBV7-2|14
CASSLETRVGTQYF
>.|TRBV4-3|16
CASSQVTMTAPYGYTF
>TRBD2|TRBV5-4|14
CASGLSGGAEEQYF
>.|TRBV7-3|12
CASSFYGDTQYF
>.|TRBV6-2/TRBV6-3|16
CASSYSTGTRVLGYTF
>.|TRBV7-8|15
CASSSLQASGNTIYF
>TRBD1|TRBV18|15
CASSPRRQGKTEAFF
>.|TRBV18|13
CASSTGTPFGYTF
>.|TRBV5-6|14
CASSLGGNREKLFF
>.|TRBV6-5|14
CASRPRGGNQPQHF